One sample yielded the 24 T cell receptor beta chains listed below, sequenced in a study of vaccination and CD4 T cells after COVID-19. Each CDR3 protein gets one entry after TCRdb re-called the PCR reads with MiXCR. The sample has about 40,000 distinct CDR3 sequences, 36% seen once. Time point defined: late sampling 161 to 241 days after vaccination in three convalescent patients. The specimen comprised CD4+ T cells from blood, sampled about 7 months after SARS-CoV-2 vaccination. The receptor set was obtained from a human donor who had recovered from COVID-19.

The DNA for the CDR3 is TGCAGTGCTGCCGGACTAGCGCGATTCTCCTACGAGCAGTACTTC. This gives the protein CSAAGLARFSYEQYF. V and J are TRBV20-1 and TRBJ2-7; 9 bases agree with TRBD2. V shed 5 bases and J 0 bases; nucleotides not matched to a gene: 8. CDR1 and CDR2 from the germline V gene are DFQATT and SNEGSKA (reference sequence). This CDR3 comprises 15 residues.

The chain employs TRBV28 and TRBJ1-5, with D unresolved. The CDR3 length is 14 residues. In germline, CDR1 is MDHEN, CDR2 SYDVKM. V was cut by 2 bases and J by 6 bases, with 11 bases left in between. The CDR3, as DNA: TGTGCCAGCAGTTTAAGACTGATCGGTCAGCCCCAGCATTTT. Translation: CASSLRLIGQPQHF. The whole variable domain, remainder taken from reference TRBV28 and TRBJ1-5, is DVKVTQSSRYLVKRTGEKVFLECVQDMDHENMFWYRQDPGLGLRLIYFSYDVKMKEKGDIPEGYSVSREKKERFSLILESASTNQTSMYLCASSLRLIGQPQHFGDGTRLSIL.

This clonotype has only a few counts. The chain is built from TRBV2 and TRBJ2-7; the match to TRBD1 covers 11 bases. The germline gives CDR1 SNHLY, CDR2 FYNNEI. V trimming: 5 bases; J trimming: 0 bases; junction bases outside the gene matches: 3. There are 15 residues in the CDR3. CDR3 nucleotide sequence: TGTGCCAGCAGTTGGGACAGGGGGTTCTCCTACGAGCAGTACTTC. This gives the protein CASSWDRGFSYEQYF.

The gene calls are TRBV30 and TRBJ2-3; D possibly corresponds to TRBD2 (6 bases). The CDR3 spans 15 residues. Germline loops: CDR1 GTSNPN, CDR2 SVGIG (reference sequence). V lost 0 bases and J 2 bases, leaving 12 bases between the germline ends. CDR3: CAWSVPAGPTDTQYF. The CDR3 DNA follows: TGTGCCTGGAGTGTACCGGCGGGACCCACAGATACGCAGTATTTT.

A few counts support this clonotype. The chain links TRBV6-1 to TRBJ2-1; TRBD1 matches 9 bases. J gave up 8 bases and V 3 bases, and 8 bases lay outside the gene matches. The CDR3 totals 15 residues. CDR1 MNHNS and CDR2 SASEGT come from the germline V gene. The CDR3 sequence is CASSDGTGFYDEQFF. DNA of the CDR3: TGTGCCAGCAGTGACGGGACAGGGTTTTATGATGAGCAGTTCTTC.

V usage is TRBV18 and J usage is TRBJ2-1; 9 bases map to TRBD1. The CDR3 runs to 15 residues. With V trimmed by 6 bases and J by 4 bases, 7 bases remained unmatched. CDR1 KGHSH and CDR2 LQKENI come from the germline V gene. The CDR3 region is CASSRDRGEYNEQFF. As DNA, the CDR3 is TGTGCCAGCTCCAGAGACAGGGGGGAATACAATGAGCAGTTCTTC.

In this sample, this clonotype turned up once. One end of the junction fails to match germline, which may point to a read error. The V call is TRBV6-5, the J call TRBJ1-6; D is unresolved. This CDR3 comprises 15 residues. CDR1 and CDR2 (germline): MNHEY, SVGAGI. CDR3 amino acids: CASSYSGRYNTPLHF. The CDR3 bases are TGTGCCAGCAGTTACTCTGGTCGTTATAATACACCCCTCCACTTT.

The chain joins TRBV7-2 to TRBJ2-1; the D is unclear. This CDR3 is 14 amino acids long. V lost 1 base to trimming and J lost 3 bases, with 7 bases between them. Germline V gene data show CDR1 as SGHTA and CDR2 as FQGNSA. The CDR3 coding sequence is TGTGCCAGCAGCTTAGGGTCTAACTACAATGAGCAGTTCTTC. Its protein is CASSLGSNYNEQFF.

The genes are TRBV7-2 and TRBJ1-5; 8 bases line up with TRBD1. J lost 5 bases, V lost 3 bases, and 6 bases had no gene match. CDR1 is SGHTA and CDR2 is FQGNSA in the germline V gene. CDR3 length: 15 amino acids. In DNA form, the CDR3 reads TGTGCCAGCAGCTTGACAGGGGACTTGGATCAGCCCCAGCATTTT. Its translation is CASSLTGDLDQPQHF.

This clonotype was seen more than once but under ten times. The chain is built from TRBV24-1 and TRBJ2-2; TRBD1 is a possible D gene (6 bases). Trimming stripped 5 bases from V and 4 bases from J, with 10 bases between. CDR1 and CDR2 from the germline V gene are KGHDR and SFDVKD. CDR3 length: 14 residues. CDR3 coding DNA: TGTGCCACCAGTGGGATAGGGGGCACCGGGGAGCTGTTTTTT. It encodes CATSGIGGTGELFF.

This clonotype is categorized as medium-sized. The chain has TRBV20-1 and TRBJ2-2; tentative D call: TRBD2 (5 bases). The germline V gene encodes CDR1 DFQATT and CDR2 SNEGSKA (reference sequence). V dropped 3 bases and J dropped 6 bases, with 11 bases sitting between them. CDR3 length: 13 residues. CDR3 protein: CSASEGEAGELFF. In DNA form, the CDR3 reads TGCAGTGCTAGTGAGGGAGAGGCCGGGGAGCTGTTTTTT.

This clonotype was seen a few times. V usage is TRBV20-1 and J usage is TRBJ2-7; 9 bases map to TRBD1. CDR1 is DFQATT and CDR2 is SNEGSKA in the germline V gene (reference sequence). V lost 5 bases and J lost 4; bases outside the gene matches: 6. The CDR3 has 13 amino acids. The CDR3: CSAPDRGGYEQYF. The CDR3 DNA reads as TGCAGTGCTCCGGACAGGGGAGGGTACGAGCAGTACTTC.

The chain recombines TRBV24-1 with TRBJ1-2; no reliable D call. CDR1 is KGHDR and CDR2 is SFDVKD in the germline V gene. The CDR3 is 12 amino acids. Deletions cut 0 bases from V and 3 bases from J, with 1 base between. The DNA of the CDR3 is TGTGCCACCAGTGATTTGGACTATGGCTACACCTTC. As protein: CATSDLDYGYTF.

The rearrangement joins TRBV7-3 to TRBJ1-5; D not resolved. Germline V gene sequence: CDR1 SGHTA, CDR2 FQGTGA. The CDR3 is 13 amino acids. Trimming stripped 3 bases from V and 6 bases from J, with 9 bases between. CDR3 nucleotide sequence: TGTGCCAGCAGCTTGGGTTCGGGTCAGCCCCAGCATTTT. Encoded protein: CASSLGSGQPQHF.

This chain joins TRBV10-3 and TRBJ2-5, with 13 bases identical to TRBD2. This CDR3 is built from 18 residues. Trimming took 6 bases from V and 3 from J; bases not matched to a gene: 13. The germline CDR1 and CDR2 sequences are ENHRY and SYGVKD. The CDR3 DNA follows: TGTGCCATCAGCGTCGGGACTATGGGGACTAGCGGGAAAGAGACCCAGTACTTC. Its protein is CAISVGTMGTSGKETQYF.

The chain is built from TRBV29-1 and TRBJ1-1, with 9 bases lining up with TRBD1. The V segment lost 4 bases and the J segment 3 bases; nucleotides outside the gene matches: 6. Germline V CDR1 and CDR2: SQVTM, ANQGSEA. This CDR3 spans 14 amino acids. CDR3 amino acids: CSVGGDRAYTEAFF. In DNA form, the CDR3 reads TGCAGCGTTGGTGGGGACAGGGCCTACACTGAAGCTTTCTTT.

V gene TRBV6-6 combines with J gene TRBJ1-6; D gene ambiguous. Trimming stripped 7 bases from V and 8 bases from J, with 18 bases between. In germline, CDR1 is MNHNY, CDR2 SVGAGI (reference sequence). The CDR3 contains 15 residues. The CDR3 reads CASTRREHYDSPLHF. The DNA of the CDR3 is TGTGCCAGCACCCGCCGGGAGCATTACGATTCACCCCTCCACTTT.

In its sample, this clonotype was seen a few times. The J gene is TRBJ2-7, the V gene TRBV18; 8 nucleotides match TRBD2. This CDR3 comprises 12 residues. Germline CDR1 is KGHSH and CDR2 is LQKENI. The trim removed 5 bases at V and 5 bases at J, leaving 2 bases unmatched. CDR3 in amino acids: CASSMTSDEQYF. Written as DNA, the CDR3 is TGTGCCAGCTCAATGACTAGCGACGAGCAGTACTTC.

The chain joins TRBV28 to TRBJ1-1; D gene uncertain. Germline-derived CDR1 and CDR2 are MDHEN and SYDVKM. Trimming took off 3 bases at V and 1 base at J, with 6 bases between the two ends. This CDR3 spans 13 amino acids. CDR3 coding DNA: TGTGCCAGCAGTTTCAGGCAGAACACTGAAGCTTTCTTT. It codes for CASSFRQNTEAFF.

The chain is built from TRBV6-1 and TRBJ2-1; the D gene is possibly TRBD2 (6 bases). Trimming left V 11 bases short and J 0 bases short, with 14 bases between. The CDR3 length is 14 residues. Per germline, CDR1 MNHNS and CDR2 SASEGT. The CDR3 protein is CAVNSGSSYNEQFF. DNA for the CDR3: TGTGCCGTCAATAGCGGAAGCTCCTACAATGAGCAGTTCTTC.

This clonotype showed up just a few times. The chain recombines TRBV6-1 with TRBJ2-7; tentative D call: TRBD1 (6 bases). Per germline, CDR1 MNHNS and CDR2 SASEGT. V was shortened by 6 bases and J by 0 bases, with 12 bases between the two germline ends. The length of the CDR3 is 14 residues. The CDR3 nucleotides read TGTGCCAGCAGCCGACAGGAGAGCTCCTACGAGCAGTACTTC. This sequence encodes CASSRQESSYEQYF.

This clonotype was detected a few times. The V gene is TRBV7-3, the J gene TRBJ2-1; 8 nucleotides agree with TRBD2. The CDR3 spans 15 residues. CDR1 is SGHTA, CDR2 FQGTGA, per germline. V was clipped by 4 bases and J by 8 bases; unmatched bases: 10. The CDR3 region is CASSWTSSGVYEQFF. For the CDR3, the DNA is TGTGCCAGCAGCTGGACTAGCTCCGGAGTTTATGAGCAGTTCTTC.

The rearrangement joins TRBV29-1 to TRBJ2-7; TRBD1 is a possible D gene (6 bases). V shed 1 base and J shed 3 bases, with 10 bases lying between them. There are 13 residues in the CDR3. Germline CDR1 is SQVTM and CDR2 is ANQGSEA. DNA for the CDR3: TGCAGCGTTGAAGGTGTGACAGGCTACGAGCAGTACTTC. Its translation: CSVEGVTGYEQYF.

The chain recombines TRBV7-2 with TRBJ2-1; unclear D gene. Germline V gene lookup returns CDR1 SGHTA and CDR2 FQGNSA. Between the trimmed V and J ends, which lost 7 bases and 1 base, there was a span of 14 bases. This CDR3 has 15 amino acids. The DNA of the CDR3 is TGTGCCAGCATGCTTGACTGGCGGTCCTACAATGAGCAGTTCTTC. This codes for CASMLDWRSYNEQFF.